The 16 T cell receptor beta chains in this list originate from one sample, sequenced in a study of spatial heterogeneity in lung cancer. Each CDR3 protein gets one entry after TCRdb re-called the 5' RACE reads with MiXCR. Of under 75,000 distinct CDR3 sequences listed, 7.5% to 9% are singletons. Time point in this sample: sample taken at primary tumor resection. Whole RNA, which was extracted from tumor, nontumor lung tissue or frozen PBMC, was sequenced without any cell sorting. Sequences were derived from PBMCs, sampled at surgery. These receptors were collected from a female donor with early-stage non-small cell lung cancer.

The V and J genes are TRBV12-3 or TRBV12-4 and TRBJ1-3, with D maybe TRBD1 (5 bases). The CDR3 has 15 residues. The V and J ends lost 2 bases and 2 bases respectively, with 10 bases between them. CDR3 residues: CASSLPSGTGNTIYF. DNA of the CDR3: TGTGCCAGCAGTTTACCGTCAGGGACTGGAAACACCATATATTTT.

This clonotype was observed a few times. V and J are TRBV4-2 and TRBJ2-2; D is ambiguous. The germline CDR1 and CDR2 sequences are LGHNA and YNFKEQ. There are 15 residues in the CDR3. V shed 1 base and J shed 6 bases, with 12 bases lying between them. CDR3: CASSQGLATAGELFF. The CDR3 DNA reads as TGTGCCAGCAGCCAAGGGTTAGCTACTGCCGGGGAGCTGTTTTTT.

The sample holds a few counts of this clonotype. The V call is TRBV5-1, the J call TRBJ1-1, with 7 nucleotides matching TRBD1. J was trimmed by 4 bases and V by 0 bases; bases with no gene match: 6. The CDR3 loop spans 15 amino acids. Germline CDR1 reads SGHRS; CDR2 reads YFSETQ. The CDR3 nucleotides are TGCGCCAGCAGCTTGGAGGGACAGCAAACCACTGAAGCTTTCTTT. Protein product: CASSLEGQQTTEAFF.

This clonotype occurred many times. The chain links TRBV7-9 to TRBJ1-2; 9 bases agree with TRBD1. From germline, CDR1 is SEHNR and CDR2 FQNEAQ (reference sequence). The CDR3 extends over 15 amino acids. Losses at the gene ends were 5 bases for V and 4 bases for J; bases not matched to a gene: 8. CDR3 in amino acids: CASSRTGEPIYGYTF. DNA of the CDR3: TGTGCCAGCAGCCGGACAGGGGAGCCAATCTATGGCTACACCTTC.

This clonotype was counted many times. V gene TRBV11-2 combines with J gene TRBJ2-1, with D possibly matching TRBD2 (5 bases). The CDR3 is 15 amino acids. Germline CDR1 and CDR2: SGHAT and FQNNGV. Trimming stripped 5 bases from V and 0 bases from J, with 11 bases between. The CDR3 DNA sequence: TGTGCCAGCAGCCGGCGAGGGAGCTCCTACAATGAGCAGTTCTTC. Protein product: CASSRRGSSYNEQFF.

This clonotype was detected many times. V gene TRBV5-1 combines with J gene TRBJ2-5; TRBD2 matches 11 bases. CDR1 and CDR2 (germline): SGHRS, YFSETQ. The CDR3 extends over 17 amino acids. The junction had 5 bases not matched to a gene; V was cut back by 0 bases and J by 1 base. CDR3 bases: TGCGCCAGCAGCTTGGGTGCGACTAGCGGGGTCCAAGAGACCCAGTACTTC. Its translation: CASSLGATSGVQETQYF.

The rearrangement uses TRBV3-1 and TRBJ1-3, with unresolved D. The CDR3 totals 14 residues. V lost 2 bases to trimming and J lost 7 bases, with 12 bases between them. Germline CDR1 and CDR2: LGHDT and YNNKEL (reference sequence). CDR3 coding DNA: TGTGCCAGCAGCCAATCCCACGGGTTGAACACCATATATTTT. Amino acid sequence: CASSQSHGLNTIYF.

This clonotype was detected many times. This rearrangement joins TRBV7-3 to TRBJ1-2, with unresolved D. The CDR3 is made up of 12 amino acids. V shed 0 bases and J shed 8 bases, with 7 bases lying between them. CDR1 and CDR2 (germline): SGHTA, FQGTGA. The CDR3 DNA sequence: TGTGCCAGCAGCTTAACCGGGGAGGGCTACACCTTC. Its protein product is CASSLTGEGYTF.

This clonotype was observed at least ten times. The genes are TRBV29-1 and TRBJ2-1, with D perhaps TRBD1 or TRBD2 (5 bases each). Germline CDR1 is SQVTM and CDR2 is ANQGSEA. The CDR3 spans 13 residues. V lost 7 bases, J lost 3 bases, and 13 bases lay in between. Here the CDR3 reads CSGGGDSYNEQFF. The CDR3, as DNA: TGCAGCGGTGGGGGAGACAGCTACAATGAGCAGTTCTTC.

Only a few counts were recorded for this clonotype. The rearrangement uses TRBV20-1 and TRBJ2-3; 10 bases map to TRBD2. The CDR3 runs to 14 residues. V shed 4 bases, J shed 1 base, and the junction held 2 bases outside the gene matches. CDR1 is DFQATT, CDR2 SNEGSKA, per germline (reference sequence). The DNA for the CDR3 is TGCAGTGCTATAGGGACTAGCGGCACAGATACGCAGTATTTT. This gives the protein CSAIGTSGTDTQYF.

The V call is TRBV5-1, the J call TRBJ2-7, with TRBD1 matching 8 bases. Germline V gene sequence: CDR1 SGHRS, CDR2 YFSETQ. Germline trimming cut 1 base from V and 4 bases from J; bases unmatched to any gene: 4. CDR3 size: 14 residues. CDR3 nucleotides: TGCGCCAGCAGCTTGACGGACAGGGAGTACGAGCAGTACTTC. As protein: CASSLTDREYEQYF.

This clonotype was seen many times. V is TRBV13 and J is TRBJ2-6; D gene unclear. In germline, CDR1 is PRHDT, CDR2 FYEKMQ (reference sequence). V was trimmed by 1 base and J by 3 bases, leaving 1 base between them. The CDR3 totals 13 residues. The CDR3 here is CASSLVGANVLTF. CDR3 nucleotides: TGTGCCAGCAGCTTAGTTGGGGCCAACGTCCTGACTTTC.

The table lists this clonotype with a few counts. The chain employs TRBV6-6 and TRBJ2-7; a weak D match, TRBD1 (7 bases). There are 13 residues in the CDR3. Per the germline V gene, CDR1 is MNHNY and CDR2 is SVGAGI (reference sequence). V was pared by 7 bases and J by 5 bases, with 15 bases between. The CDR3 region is CASTPTGTHEQYF. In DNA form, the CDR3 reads TGTGCCAGCACCCCGACAGGGACTCACGAGCAGTACTTC.

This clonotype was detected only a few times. The CDR3 spells CASSPSLGQLNTEAFF. The CDR3 DNA is TGCGCCAGCAGCCCCTCCTTGGGACAGCTGAACACTGAAGCTTTCTTT. The chain links TRBV4-1 to TRBJ1-1; 7 bases match TRBD1. The CDR3 is 16 residues long. The germline gives CDR1 MGHRA, CDR2 YSYEKL. Germline trimming cut 4 bases from V and 0 bases from J; bases unmatched to any gene: 8.

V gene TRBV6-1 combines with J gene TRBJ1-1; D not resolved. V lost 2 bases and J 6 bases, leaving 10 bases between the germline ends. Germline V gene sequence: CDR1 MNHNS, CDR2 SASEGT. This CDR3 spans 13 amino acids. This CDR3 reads CASSELGRAEAFF. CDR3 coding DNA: TGTGCCAGCAGTGAACTGGGTAGGGCTGAAGCTTTCTTT.

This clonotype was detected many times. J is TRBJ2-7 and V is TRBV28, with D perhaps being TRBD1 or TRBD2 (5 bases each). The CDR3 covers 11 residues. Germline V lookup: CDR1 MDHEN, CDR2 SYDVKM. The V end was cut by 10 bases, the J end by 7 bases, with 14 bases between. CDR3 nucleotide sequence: TGTGCCACTTCCAGGGACCGTGAGCAGTACGTC. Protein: CATSRDREQYV.